The source of this T cell receptor (beta chain) is a study of graft-versus-host responses after intestinal transplantation. Germline-derived CDR1 and CDR2 are SSHAT and FNYEAQ (reference sequence). The CDR3 sequence is 14 residues long. Assay used: immunoSEQ multiplex PCR; TCRdb lists only in-frame clones, some missing. The repertoire holds some 96,000 clones, with 75% to 95% as singletons. A note on this clone: Mismatch with germline at one junction end may stem from a read error.

The source material was PBMCs, sampled just under 460 days after intestinal transplant. The source is a human patient who received an intestinal transplant, so some T cells may come from the graft donor. The chain links TRBV7-7 to TRBJ2-4, with D perhaps matching TRBD2 (7 bases). The CDR3 loop is CASSLGGVGDIQYF. CDR3 sequence (DNA): TGTGCTAGCAGCTTAGGGGGGGTTGGGGACATTCAGTACTTC.